The 27 T cell receptor beta chains below were found in one sample sequenced in a study of T cell responses to AZD1222 COVID-19 vaccine. The protocol was immunoSEQ multiplex PCR, while the TCRdb copy is restricted to in-frame clones and leaves out a portion. Of 100,000 to 150,000 clones listed, about nine tenths are singletons. This sample comprised peripheral blood, obtained on day 0 of AZD1222 vaccination. Receptor source: an adult in good health.

This clone was recorded a few times. The V gene is TRBV19, the J gene TRBJ1-2; no clear D. CDR3 length: 14 amino acids. CDR1 LNHDA and CDR2 SQIVND come from the germline V gene (reference sequence). Trimming cost V 5 bases and J 1 base, with 11 bases left between them. The DNA for the CDR3 is TGTGCCAGTAGTTCGAGTAGCCTTAACTATGGCTACACCTTC. Protein sequence: CASSSSSLNYGYTF.

This clone was observed a few times. The chain has TRBV5-4 and TRBJ1-1; tentative D call: TRBD1 (5 bases). The V gene's germline CDR1 is SGHNT and CDR2 YYREEE (reference sequence). The CDR3 is 15 residues long. V lost 0 bases to trimming and J lost 0 bases, with 9 bases between them. CDR3 nucleotides: TGTGCCAGCAGCTTGGGGGGGGTAATGAACACTGAAGCTTTCTTT. Translated, it gives CASSLGGVMNTEAFF.

Only one count was recorded for this clone. The chain links TRBV7-2 to TRBJ2-1; 11 bases align to TRBD2. Germline V gene data show CDR1 as SGHTA and CDR2 as FQGNSA. Trimming removed 5 bases from V and 4 bases from J; junction bases left unmatched: 7. The CDR3 consists of 16 residues. The CDR3 bases are TGTGCCAGCAGCCCCACCCTAGCGGGGGGTTACAATGAGCAGTTCTTC. Amino acid sequence: CASSPTLAGGYNEQFF.

The chain links TRBV19 to TRBJ1-5; no reliable D call. This CDR3 has 14 amino acids. The germline CDR1 and CDR2 sequences are LNHDA and SQIVND (reference sequence). Trimming cost V 7 bases and J 1 base, with 11 bases left between them. CDR3: CASTERGSNQPQHF. As DNA, the CDR3 is TGTGCCAGTACCGAAAGAGGGAGCAATCAGCCCCAGCATTTT.

The chain uses TRBV29-1 and TRBJ2-2, with TRBD1 identical over 7 bases. Germline V gives CDR1 SQVTM, CDR2 ANQGSEA. V gave up 6 bases and J gave up 5 bases; unmatched junction bases: 6. The CDR3 totals 13 residues. CDR3 sequence (DNA): TGCAGCGTCGGACAGGTTAGGACCGGGGAGCTGTTTTTT. Encoded protein: CSVGQVRTGELFF.

This sequence joins TRBV7-2 and TRBJ2-2; 8 positions agree with TRBD1. Germline values: CDR1 SGHTA, CDR2 FQGNSA. This CDR3 has 15 amino acids. V trimming: 1 base; J trimming: 4 bases; junction bases outside the gene matches: 2. The CDR3 protein is CASSLGTGLTGELFF. The DNA of the CDR3 is TGTGCCAGCAGCTTAGGGACAGGGCTCACCGGGGAGCTGTTTTTT.

The V gene is TRBV5-1, the J gene TRBJ1-1, with TRBD1 matching over 12 bases. Germline loops: CDR1 SGHRS, CDR2 YFSETQ. The CDR3 has 15 residues. V was pared by 4 bases and J by 11 bases, with 12 bases of the junction left unmatched. CDR3 sequence (DNA): TGCGCCAGCAGCCCGCAACCGGGACAGGGGGCGAGGGCTTTCTTT. This gives the protein CASSPQPGQGARAFF.

The chain joins TRBV28 to TRBJ1-6; TRBD1 matches 8 bases. CDR1 is MDHEN and CDR2 is SYDVKM in the germline V gene. The ends lost 6 bases at V and 8 bases at J; junction bases unmatched: 9. There are 15 residues in the CDR3. The CDR3 loop reads CASRSTGVGDSPLHF. Written as DNA, the CDR3 is TGTGCCAGCAGGTCGACAGGGGTTGGTGATTCACCCCTCCACTTT. The full variable domain, in which reference TRBV28 and TRBJ1-6 provide the parts outside the CDR3, is DVKVTQSSRYLVKRTGEKVFLECVQDMDHENMFWYRQDPGLGLRLIYFSYDVKMKEKGDIPEGYSVSREKKERFSLILESASTNQTSMYLCASRSTGVGDSPLHFGNGTRLTVT.

This sequence joins TRBV2 and TRBJ1-2; TRBD1 matches 7 bases. V was clipped by 6 bases and J by 5 bases; unmatched bases: 6. This CDR3 region has 13 residues. In germline, CDR1 is SNHLY, CDR2 FYNNEI. This chain's CDR3 is CASRAGQVYGYTF. CDR3 nucleotide sequence: TGTGCCAGCAGGGCTGGACAGGTTTATGGCTACACCTTC.

The chain is built from TRBV18 and TRBJ2-3; weak D call: TRBD2 (6 bases). CDR1 and CDR2 (germline): KGHSH, LQKENI. The CDR3 spans 12 residues. Trimming removed 3 bases from V and 5 bases from J, with 6 bases in between. CDR3 region: CASSPGRDTQYF. CDR3 nucleotide sequence: TGTGCCAGCTCACCCGGGAGAGATACGCAGTATTTT.

J is TRBJ2-2 and V is TRBV5-4; no clear D. The CDR3 runs to 16 residues. V lost 1 base, J lost 3 bases, and 13 bases lay in between. Germline assignment: CDR1 SGHNT and CDR2 YYREEE (reference sequence). The CDR3 loop reads CASSLLPVPDTGELFF. As DNA, the CDR3 is TGTGCCAGCAGCTTGCTTCCAGTACCAGACACCGGGGAGCTGTTTTTT.

The chain joins TRBV7-8 to TRBJ1-1; D not certain. The CDR3 has 12 residues. The germline V gene has CDR1 SGHVS and CDR2 FQNEAQ. V lost 1 base and J 7 bases, leaving 7 bases between the germline ends. CDR3 DNA sequence: TGTGCCAGCAGCTTAGTGGGCATTGAAGCTTTCTTT. It yields the protein CASSLVGIEAFF. The full variable domain, its missing parts supplied by reference TRBV7-8 and TRBJ1-1, is GAGVSQSPRYKVAKRGQDVALRCDPISGHVSLFWYQQALGQGPEFLTYFQNEAQLDKSGLPSDRFFAERPEGSVSTLKIQRTQQEDSAVYLCASSLVGIEAFFGQGTRLTVV.

The table lists this clone with a few counts. The same CDR3 arises from other DNA sequences in this sample as well. The CDR3 loop is CASSQVGTGRGYGYTF. CDR3 bases: TGTGCCAGCAGCCAAGTTGGTACAGGGCGGGGCTATGGCTACACCTTC. The rearrangement uses TRBV3-1 (or the pseudogene TRBV3-2) and TRBJ1-2; the D gene is possibly TRBD1 (6 bases). Germline V gives CDR1 LGHDT, CDR2 YNNKEL (reference sequence). The CDR3 has 16 residues. V was shortened by 1 base and J by 4 bases, with 16 bases between the two germline ends.

The chain uses TRBV3-1 (or the pseudogene TRBV3-2) and TRBJ2-5; D gene unclear. The CDR3 has 14 residues. In germline, CDR1 is LGHDT, CDR2 YNNKEL (reference sequence). Trimming cost V 5 bases and J 5 bases, with 15 bases left between them. The CDR3: CASSFLDPRETQYF. The DNA for the CDR3 is TGTGCCAGCAGCTTTTTAGACCCTAGGGAGACCCAGTACTTC.

CDR3 amino acids: CASSQEGEQGVFSYEQYF. In DNA form, the CDR3 reads TGTGCCAGCAGCCAAGAGGGTGAACAGGGGGTATTCTCCTACGAGCAGTACTTC. V is TRBV4-2 and J is TRBJ2-7, with 8 bases matching TRBD1. Germline V gives CDR1 LGHNA, CDR2 YNFKEQ. V lost 0 bases, J lost 0 bases, and 10 bases stayed unmatched. The CDR3 has 18 amino acids.

The CDR3 sequence is CASSLTGDTEAFF. CDR3 in DNA: TGTGCCAGCAGTTTGACAGGGGATACTGAAGCTTTCTTT. This chain links TRBV6-4 with TRBJ1-1; 8 nucleotides match TRBD1. The trim removed 5 bases at V and 5 bases at J, leaving 4 bases unmatched. The V gene's germline CDR1 is MRHNA and CDR2 SNTAGT. The length of the CDR3 is 13 residues.

This chain joins TRBV5-6 and TRBJ2-3; no clear D gene. The CDR3 runs 13 residues. The V gene's germline CDR1 is SGHDT and CDR2 YYEEEE. The V and J ends lost 4 bases and 5 bases respectively, with 11 bases between them. The CDR3 here is CASSISPVDTQYF. CDR3 nucleotides: TGTGCCAGCAGCATATCACCGGTAGATACGCAGTATTTT.

The gene calls are TRBV7-2 and TRBJ2-1; no firm D call. CDR1 is SGHTA and CDR2 is FQGNSA in the germline V gene. The CDR3 consists of 13 residues. Deletions cut 1 base from V and 13 bases from J, with 14 bases between. CDR3 region: CASSLGWGVSQFF. Written as DNA, the CDR3 is TGTGCCAGCAGCTTAGGTTGGGGTGTATCTCAGTTCTTC. The full variable domain, rest sourced from reference TRBV7-2 and TRBJ2-1, is GAGVSQSPSNKVTEKGKDVELRCDPISGHTALYWYRQSLGQGLEFLIYFQGNSAPDKSGLPSDRFSAERTGGSVSTLTIQRTQQEDSAVYLCASSLGWGVSQFFGPGTRLTVL.

V is TRBV5-4 and J is TRBJ2-1, with 15 bases identical to TRBD2. J lost 1 base, V lost 4 bases, and 3 bases had no gene match. CDR1 SGHNT and CDR2 YYREEE come from the germline V gene (reference sequence). The CDR3 totals 17 residues. In nucleotides, the CDR3 is TGTGCCAGCAGCGGACTAGCGGGGGGGCGATCCTACAATGAGCAGTTCTTC. Amino acid sequence: CASSGLAGGRSYNEQFF.

The genes are TRBV18 and TRBJ2-3, with D possibly matching TRBD2 (7 bases). Germline CDR1 KGHSH, CDR2 LQKENI. The CDR3 spans 16 residues. Trimming left V 3 bases short and J 2 bases short, with 15 bases between. DNA of the CDR3: TGTGCCAGCTCACCCTCGGCGGGGGCCCCCACAGATACGCAGTATTTT. It specifies CASSPSAGAPTDTQYF.

The J gene is TRBJ2-7, the V gene TRBV25-1; D might be TRBD1 (6 bases). CDR3 length: 12 amino acids. Trimming shortened V by 5 bases and J by 3 bases, and 8 bases separated the two germline ends. Germline V gene sequence: CDR1 MGHDK, CDR2 SYGVNS. DNA for the CDR3: TGTGCCAGCAGTTTACAGGGCTACGAGCAGTACTTC. Encoded protein: CASSLQGYEQYF.

V usage is TRBV13 and J usage is TRBJ2-7; D tentatively fits TRBD1 or TRBD2 (5 bases each). Trimming took 3 bases from V and 3 from J, leaving 12 bases between them. CDR1 is PRHDT and CDR2 is FYEKMQ in the germline V gene (reference sequence). This CDR3 contains 14 residues. The CDR3 sequence: CASSFGTIRYEQYF. Written as DNA, the CDR3 is TGTGCCAGCAGCTTCGGGACCATCCGCTACGAGCAGTACTTC.

The chain joins TRBV9 to TRBJ1-2; a weak D match, TRBD1 (5 bases). The CDR3 is made up of 14 amino acids. The germline V gene has CDR1 SGDLS and CDR2 YYNGEE. The ends were cut back, 0 bases at V and 4 bases at J, with 10 bases in the middle. Here the CDR3 reads CASSVADTGYGYTF. DNA for the CDR3: TGTGCCAGCAGCGTAGCGGACACCGGCTATGGCTACACCTTC.

V is TRBV3-1 (or the pseudogene TRBV3-2) and J is TRBJ2-7; TRBD1 matches 8 bases. The V gene end was trimmed by 5 bases and the J gene end by 3 bases; junction bases not matched to a gene: 9. Germline CDR1 is LGHDT and CDR2 is YNNKEL (reference sequence). The CDR3 is 15 residues long. The CDR3 sequence is CASSKGQGKRYEQYF. The DNA of the CDR3 is TGTGCCAGCAGCAAAGGACAGGGTAAGCGCTACGAGCAGTACTTC.

This sequence joins TRBV20-1 and TRBJ2-5; 7 bases are shared with TRBD2. Losses at the gene ends were 8 bases for V and 3 bases for J; bases not matched to a gene: 3. This CDR3 contains 11 residues. Germline values: CDR1 DFQATT, CDR2 SNEGSKA (reference sequence). The CDR3 spells CSWGGEETQYF. The CDR3 region has the DNA TGCAGTTGGGGGGGGGAAGAGACCCAGTACTTC.

V usage is TRBV4-3 and J usage is TRBJ2-7; D may be TRBD2 (5 bases). In germline, CDR1 is LGHNA, CDR2 YSLEER. V was clipped by 0 bases and J by 3 bases, with 15 bases between them. CDR3 length: 16 amino acids. The CDR3 DNA is TGCGCCAGCAGCCAAGATATTAGGAGGACGGGCTACGAGCAGTACTTC. Protein: CASSQDIRRTGYEQYF.

The gene calls are TRBV20-1 and TRBJ2-5; D not certain. The CDR3 covers 11 residues. With 5 bases removed from V and 5 bases from J, the gap between germline ends came to 9 bases. The germline V gene has CDR1 DFQATT and CDR2 SNEGSKA (reference sequence). CDR3 sequence: CSAPLLETQYF. The CDR3 coding sequence is TGCAGTGCTCCCCTTTTGGAGACCCAGTACTTC.